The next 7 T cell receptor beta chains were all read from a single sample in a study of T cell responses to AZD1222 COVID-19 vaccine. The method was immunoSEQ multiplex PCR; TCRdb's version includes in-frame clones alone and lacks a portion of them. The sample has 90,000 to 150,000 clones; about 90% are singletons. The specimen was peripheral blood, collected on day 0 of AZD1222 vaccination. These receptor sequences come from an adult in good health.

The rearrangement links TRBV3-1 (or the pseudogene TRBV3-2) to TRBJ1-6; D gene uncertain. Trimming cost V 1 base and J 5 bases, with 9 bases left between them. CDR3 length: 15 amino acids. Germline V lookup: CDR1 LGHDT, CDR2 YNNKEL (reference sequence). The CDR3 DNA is TGTGCCAGCAGCCAAGCTCTTACAGATAATTCACCCCTCCACTTT. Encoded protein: CASSQALTDNSPLHF.

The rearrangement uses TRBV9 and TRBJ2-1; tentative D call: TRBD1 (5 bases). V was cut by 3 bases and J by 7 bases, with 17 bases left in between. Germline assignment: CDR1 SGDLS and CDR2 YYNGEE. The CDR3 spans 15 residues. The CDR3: CASSAGPNKGNEQFF. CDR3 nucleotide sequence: TGTGCCAGCAGCGCCGGACCAAACAAGGGGAATGAGCAGTTCTTC.

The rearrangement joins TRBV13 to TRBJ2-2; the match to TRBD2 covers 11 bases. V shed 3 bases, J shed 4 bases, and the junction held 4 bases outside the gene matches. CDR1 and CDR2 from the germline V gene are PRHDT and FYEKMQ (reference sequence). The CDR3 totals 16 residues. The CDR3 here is CASSFSSGRITGELFF. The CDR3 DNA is TGTGCCAGCAGCTTTTCTAGCGGGAGGATCACCGGGGAGCTGTTTTTT.

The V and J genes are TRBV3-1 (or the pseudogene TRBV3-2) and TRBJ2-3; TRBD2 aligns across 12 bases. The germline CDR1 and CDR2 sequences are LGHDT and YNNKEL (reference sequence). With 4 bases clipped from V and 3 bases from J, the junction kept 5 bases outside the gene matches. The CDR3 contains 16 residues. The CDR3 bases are TGTGCCAGCAGCCCCCCAACTAGCGGGAGGACAGATACGCAGTATTTT. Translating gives CASSPPTSGRTDTQYF.

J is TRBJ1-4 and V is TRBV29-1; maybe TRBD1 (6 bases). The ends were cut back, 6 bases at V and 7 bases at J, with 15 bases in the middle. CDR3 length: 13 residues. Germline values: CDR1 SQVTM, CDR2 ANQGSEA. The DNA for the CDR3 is TGCAGCGTCGGACAGACCTCGGGTGAAAAACTGTTTTTT. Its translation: CSVGQTSGEKLFF. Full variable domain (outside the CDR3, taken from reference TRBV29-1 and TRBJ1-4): SAVISQKPSRDICQRGTSLTIQCQVDSQVTMMFWYRQQPGQSLTLIATANQGSEATYESGFVIDKFPISRPNLTFSTLTVSNMSPEDSSIYLCSVGQTSGEKLFFGSGTQLSVL.

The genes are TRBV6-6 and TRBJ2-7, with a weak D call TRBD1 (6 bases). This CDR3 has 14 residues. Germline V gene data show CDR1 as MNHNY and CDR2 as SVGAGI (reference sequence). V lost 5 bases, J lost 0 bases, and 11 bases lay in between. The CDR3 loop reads CASSRLDSSYEQYF. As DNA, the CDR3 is TGTGCCAGCAGTAGGCTGGACAGCTCCTACGAGCAGTACTTC.

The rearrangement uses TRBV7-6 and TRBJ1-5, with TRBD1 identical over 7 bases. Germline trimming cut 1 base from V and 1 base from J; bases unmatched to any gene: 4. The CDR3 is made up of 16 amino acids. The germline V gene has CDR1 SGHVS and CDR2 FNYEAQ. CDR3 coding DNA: TGTGCCAGCAGCTTAGGGGACAGTTCGAGCAATCAGCCCCAGCATTTT. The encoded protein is CASSLGDSSSNQPQHF.